The 18 T cell receptor beta chains below come from one sample, sequenced in a study of CD8 T cells in ankylosing spondylitis. TCRdb processed the 5' RACE reads anew with MiXCR; each CDR3 protein has one entry. The sample records 200,000 to 250,000 distinct CDR3 sequences, 5.5% to 7.5% being singletons. Broader study findings: In ankylosing spondylitis blood, a motif of eight highly homologous TCR beta variants appeared characteristic.

These receptors lack a known antigen. The sample consisted of blood, either unsorted or a sorted T cell fraction (not recorded which). The receptors stem from a male donor with ankylosing spondylitis.

This clonotype occurred many times. The chain is built from TRBV27 and TRBJ2-7; 11 bases are shared with TRBD2. Losses at the gene ends were 5 bases for V and 3 bases for J; bases not matched to a gene: 3. From germline, CDR1 is MNHEY and CDR2 SMNVEV (reference sequence). This CDR3 region has 14 residues. The CDR3 DNA is TGTGCCAGCAGTCCCGGACTAGCGGGCTACGAGCAGTACTTC. This gives the protein CASSPGLAGYEQYF.

The V and J genes are TRBV11-3 and TRBJ2-7; a weak D match, TRBD2 (6 bases). V was pared by 5 bases and J by 2 bases, with 13 bases between. The CDR3 runs to 14 residues. Germline V gene sequence: CDR1 SGHNT, CDR2 YENEEA. The CDR3 DNA reads TGTGCCAGCAGCCCCGGACTACAACCCTACGAGCAGTACTTC. The encoded protein is CASSPGLQPYEQYF.

This clonotype was detected only a few times. The V gene is TRBV27, the J gene TRBJ1-2, with D possibly being TRBD1 (6 bases). The ends were cut back, 5 bases at V and 4 bases at J, with 20 bases in the middle. This CDR3 spans 16 amino acids. Per the germline V gene, CDR1 is MNHEY and CDR2 is SMNVEV (reference sequence). Here the CDR3 reads CASSPREGGVVYGYTF. The CDR3 nucleotides are TGTGCCAGCAGTCCCAGAGAGGGGGGTGTCGTCTATGGCTACACCTTC.

The chain has TRBV11-1 and TRBJ2-1, with 9 bases aligning to TRBD2. Unmatched junction bases numbered 12, after V lost 5 bases and J lost 1 base. The CDR3 consists of 18 residues. Germline V lookup: CDR1 SGHAT, CDR2 FQDESV (reference sequence). DNA for the CDR3: TGTGCCAGCAGCCCCGTTGGGCCTAGCGGGATTTCCTACAATGAGCAGTTCTTC. This gives the protein CASSPVGPSGISYNEQFF. The variable domain in full, completed from reference TRBV11-1 and TRBJ2-1, reads EAEVAQSPRYKITEKSQAVAFWCDPISGHATLYWYRQILGQGPELLVQFQDESVVDDSQLPKDRFSAERLKGVDSTLKIQPAELGDSAMYLCASSPVGPSGISYNEQFFGPGTRLTVL.

This clonotype was recorded a few times. The chain joins TRBV7-2 to TRBJ2-6, with unresolved D. The CDR3 covers 16 residues. Per the germline V gene, CDR1 is SGHTA and CDR2 is FQGNSA. V lost 8 bases and J 2 bases, leaving 16 bases between the germline ends. CDR3 nucleotide sequence: TGTGCCAGCGAGCCCCCGGTTGGTCCTGGGGCCAACGTCCTGACTTTC. This sequence encodes CASEPPVGPGANVLTF.

This clonotype appeared many times. The rearrangement joins TRBV28 to TRBJ2-1, with 8 positions matching TRBD1. V shed 7 bases and J 6 bases; nucleotides not matched to a gene: 20. CDR1 is MDHEN and CDR2 is SYDVKM in the germline V gene. CDR3 length: 18 amino acids. The CDR3 nucleotides are TGTGCCAGCACTCCCCCCCACGCCGACAGGGGAGTCGGCAATGAGCAGTTCTTC. This sequence encodes CASTPPHADRGVGNEQFF.

This clonotype was recorded many times. This chain connects TRBV10-3 to TRBJ2-7; TRBD2 matches at 10 bases. CDR1 ENHRY and CDR2 SYGVKD come from the germline V gene. J gave up 4 bases and V 4 bases, and 10 bases lay outside the gene matches. This CDR3 region has 16 residues. CDR3 in DNA: TGTGCCATCAGTGGAGTAGCGGGGGGAAAAAAGTACGAGCAGTACTTC. Protein sequence: CAISGVAGGKKYEQYF.

V usage is TRBV7-6 and J usage is TRBJ2-7, with a possible D match to TRBD1 (5 bases). The CDR3 spans 15 residues. Trimming pared 1 base from V and 4 bases from J, leaving 14 bases between. CDR1 SGHVS and CDR2 FNYEAQ come from the germline V gene. CDR3: CASSLDRSPSYEQYF. The CDR3, as DNA: TGTGCCAGCAGCTTAGACAGGTCCCCTTCGTACGAGCAGTACTTC.

The gene calls are TRBV2 and TRBJ2-7; D gene uncertain. In germline, CDR1 is SNHLY, CDR2 FYNNEI. The CDR3 is 15 amino acids. The V gene lost 0 bases and the J gene lost 0 bases, with 9 bases spanning the gap. The CDR3 bases are TGTGCCAGCAGTGAAGCGCGCGCTAGCTCCTACGAGCAGTACTTC. Its translation is CASSEARASSYEQYF. Variable domain in full (rest from reference TRBV2 and TRBJ2-7): EPEVTQTPSHQVTQMGQEVILRCVPISNHLYFYWYRQILGQKVEFLVSFYNNEISEKSEIFDDQFSVERPDGSNFTLKIRSTKLEDSAMYFCASSEARASSYEQYFGPGTRLTVT.

Points on this clonotype: This is likely a read error, given that the CDR3 carries no conserved phenylalanine or tryptophan at its end. The gene calls are TRBV4-1 and TRBJ2-7; D might be TRBD2 (5 bases). Germline V lookup: CDR1 MGHRA, CDR2 YSYEKL. V was clipped by 0 bases and J by 1 base, with 7 bases between them. The CDR3 is made up of 14 amino acids. DNA of the CDR3: TGCGCCAGCAGCCAAGACCCGGGGTCCTACGAGCAGTACTCC. Its protein product is CASSQDPGSYEQYS.

This clonotype was picked up many times. The chain links TRBV11-3 to TRBJ1-5; 7 positions match TRBD1. Germline assignment: CDR1 SGHNT and CDR2 YENEEA. Unmatched junction bases numbered 8, after V lost 5 bases and J lost 1 base. This CDR3 contains 16 residues. Here the CDR3 reads CASSHRQGGSNQPQHF. The CDR3 DNA reads as TGTGCCAGCAGCCATCGACAGGGCGGGAGCAATCAGCCCCAGCATTTT.

This clonotype was recorded many times. The rearrangement joins TRBV2 to TRBJ2-5; D gene uncertain. The V gene's germline CDR1 is SNHLY and CDR2 FYNNEI. The V and J ends lost 0 bases and 7 bases respectively, with 15 bases between them. The CDR3 is 15 amino acids. Here the CDR3 DNA reads TGTGCCAGCAGTGAAGCGCTTGGGGTTTTAGGGACCCAGTACTTC. This translates into CASSEALGVLGTQYF.

Only one count was recorded for this clonotype. CDR3 sequence (DNA): TGTGCCAGCAGTCCCAGTACCCACGAGCAGTACTTC. Protein product: CASSPSTHEQYF. This chain links TRBV6-2 or TRBV6-3 with TRBJ2-7, with no clear D. The CDR3 is made up of 12 amino acids. The V and J ends lost 5 bases and 5 bases respectively, with 10 bases between them. Germline V gene sequence: CDR1 MNHEY, CDR2 SVGEGT.

The rearrangement joins TRBV6-1 to TRBJ2-1; TRBD1 matches at 9 bases. The CDR3 contains 16 residues. The trim removed 6 bases at V and 1 base at J, leaving 7 bases unmatched. Germline loops: CDR1 MNHNS, CDR2 SASEGT. The CDR3 reads CASRGQGFSSYNEQFF. Written as DNA, the CDR3 is TGTGCCAGCAGGGGACAGGGCTTCTCGTCCTACAATGAGCAGTTCTTC.

The gene calls are TRBV10-3 and TRBJ1-2; TRBD1 matches 8 bases. This CDR3 comprises 13 residues. Trimming took 6 bases from V and 8 from J; bases not matched to a gene: 8. Per germline, CDR1 ENHRY and CDR2 SYGVKD. The CDR3 region has the DNA TGTGCCATCAGCGACGGACAGGGCTGGGGCTACACCTTC. It encodes CAISDGQGWGYTF.

This clonotype was recorded at least ten times. The V call is TRBV4-3, the J call TRBJ2-2; D not certain. The germline V and J ends were trimmed by 1 base and 4 bases, with 7 bases remaining between them. The CDR3 loop spans 14 amino acids. Germline lookup yields CDR1 LGHNA and CDR2 YSLEER. Here the CDR3 reads CASSQGSGTGELFF. As DNA, the CDR3 is TGCGCCAGCAGCCAAGGATCAGGCACCGGGGAGCTGTTTTTT.

The sample holds many counts of this clonotype. The rearrangement uses TRBV10-2 and TRBJ2-7, with 9 bases that match TRBD1. Germline-derived CDR1 and CDR2 are WSHSY and SAAADI. The CDR3 has 16 amino acids. The junction had 5 bases not matched to a gene; V was cut back by 2 bases and J by 0 bases. DNA of the CDR3: TGCGCCAGCAGTGAGCGGACAGGGGTCAGCTCCTACGAGCAGTACTTC. As protein: CASSERTGVSSYEQYF.

This clonotype was seen a few times. The V call is TRBV11-2, the J call TRBJ2-7; 7 nucleotides agree with TRBD2. V shed 3 bases, J shed 7 bases, and the junction held 6 bases outside the gene matches. Germline V gene data show CDR1 as SGHAT and CDR2 as FQNNGV. The CDR3 contains 13 residues. CDR3 DNA sequence: TGTGCCAGCAGCTTCGGCGGAGCGGGGGAGCAGTACTTC. As protein: CASSFGGAGEQYF.